One TCR beta chain is described in this entry. Antigen specificity is unknown. Assay used: immunoSEQ multiplex PCR; TCRdb lists only in-frame clones, some missing. The sample includes 150,000 to 200,000 clones, around 94% seen only once; the top ten take 2.6%. The data were taken from a study of T cell responses to AZD1222 COVID-19 vaccine. Study-wide results and limits: Clonal diversity may have been underestimated, and the donors were mostly white British, with more females than males. Vaccination with two AZD1222 doses was followed by a rise in Spike-specific TCR breadth and depth. The reported proportion of spike-specific TCRs targeting unmutated variant regions was nearly half.

Material: peripheral blood, obtained on day 0 of AZD1222 vaccination. This clonotype was sampled from an adult in good health.

For the CDR3, the DNA is TGTGCCAGCAGTGAAGCTAACCAAGGACTAGCGGGAGTCCGTGAGCAGTTCTTC. It translates to CASSEANQGLAGVREQFF. The chain is built from TRBV2 and TRBJ2-1; 13 nucleotides match TRBD2. The CDR3 is 18 residues long. The V and J ends lost 0 bases and 9 bases, in that order; junction bases with no gene match: 11. Germline CDR1 SNHLY, CDR2 FYNNEI.